Below are 8 T cell receptor beta chains sequenced from a single sample in a study of early T cells in non-severe SARS-CoV-2 infection. TCRdb re-called the 5' RACE reads with MiXCR, one entry per CDR3 protein. The data hold tens of thousands of distinct CDR3 sequences, with around 12% observed a single time. Sequencing input: whole blood. Source of these receptors: an adult who was a healthcare worker with PCR-confirmed SARS-CoV-2 infection or an uninfected control (not recorded which).

The V call is TRBV24-1, the J call TRBJ2-7; D is ambiguous. V lost 0 bases to trimming and J lost 3 bases, with 11 bases between them. This CDR3 spans 15 amino acids. Germline CDR1 KGHDR, CDR2 SFDVKD. The CDR3 bases are TGTGCCACCAGTGATTTGAAGCCCGGACGCTACGAGCAGTACTTC. It codes for CATSDLKPGRYEQYF.

This chain's CDR3 is CASSLEGLENYNEQFF. For the CDR3, the DNA is TGTGCCAGCAGCTTAGAGGGACTAGAGAACTACAATGAGCAGTTCTTC. The rearrangement links TRBV11-1 to TRBJ2-1, with 8 positions matching TRBD2. CDR1 and CDR2 (germline): SGHAT, FQDESV (reference sequence). This CDR3 has 16 amino acids. V was pared by 1 base and J by 3 bases, with 5 bases of the junction left unmatched.

This clonotype was observed at least ten times. The rearrangement uses TRBV6-5 and TRBJ2-7; D unresolved. The germline V gene has CDR1 MNHEY and CDR2 SVGAGI. The CDR3 loop spans 12 amino acids. Trimming took off 4 bases at V and 6 bases at J, with 10 bases between the two ends. CDR3 DNA: TGTGCCAGCAGTTCAACCCCGGGCGAGCAGTACTTC. This encodes CASSSTPGEQYF.

The CDR3 nucleotides read TGTGCCAGCAGCGTTTCAGGGGCCACTGTCTTGAACACCGGGGAGCTGTTTTTT. Encoded protein: CASSVSGATVLNTGELFF. The chain joins TRBV9 to TRBJ2-2, with a weak D call TRBD1 (6 bases). The CDR3 is 18 residues long. Germline values: CDR1 SGDLS, CDR2 YYNGEE. The germline V and J ends were trimmed by 2 bases and 1 base, with 18 bases remaining between them.

In its sample, this clonotype is medium-sized. V gene TRBV7-2 combines with J gene TRBJ2-1, with D perhaps matching TRBD1 (6 bases). This CDR3 comprises 15 residues. The germline V gene has CDR1 SGHTA and CDR2 FQGNSA. The V end was cut by 5 bases, the J end by 0 bases, with 11 bases between. The CDR3 nucleotides are TGTGCCAGCAGCCAGGGGTCTAGCTCCTACAATGAGCAGTTCTTC. Amino acids: CASSQGSSSYNEQFF.

This chain links TRBV9 with TRBJ2-1; the D gene is possibly TRBD1 (7 bases). The germline gives CDR1 SGDLS, CDR2 YYNGEE. The V and J ends lost 6 bases and 7 bases respectively, with 17 bases between them. The CDR3 spans 14 residues. CDR3: CASNGGTVINEQFF. As DNA, the CDR3 is TGTGCCAGCAACGGCGGGACAGTCATAAATGAGCAGTTCTTC.

This clonotype was seen more than once but under ten times. The chain uses TRBV6-1 and TRBJ1-3; D is uncertain. CDR1 and CDR2 (germline): MNHNS, SASEGT. The CDR3 is 16 residues long. Trimming left V 3 bases short and J 7 bases short, with 19 bases between. The CDR3 reads CASSDFERLGRNTIYF. CDR3 DNA: TGTGCCAGCAGTGACTTTGAGCGTCTAGGAAGGAACACCATATATTTT.

This clonotype has more than one count but fewer than ten. CDR3 loop: CASSLEFGLTYEQYF. The CDR3 coding sequence is TGTGCCAGCAGCTTAGAATTTGGATTGACCTACGAGCAGTACTTC. The chain carries TRBV7-2 and TRBJ2-7; D unclear. Germline assignment: CDR1 SGHTA and CDR2 FQGNSA. V was clipped by 1 base and J by 2 bases, with 12 bases between them. This CDR3 region has 15 residues.